This record covers a single T cell receptor (beta chain). Its antigen is not yet known. No base qualities exist here, and no much larger clone lies one base off it. The data stem from a study of CD8 T cells in Susac syndrome (dated by TCRdb to about 2019). Regarding the study in general: Among the sequenced Susac syndrome patients, six had clinically active disease and fewer than 10 were in clinical remission. At the time of blood withdrawal, Susac syndrome patients were either therapy-naive, taking corticosteroids (with some also receiving IVIg), or on IVIg alone. Whether CD8+ T cell activation and differentiation in Susac syndrome was antigen driven was tested using repertoire sequencing.

V and J are trimmed by 5 bases and 6 bases, and the gene matches miss 3 bases of the junction. The germline V gene specifies MNHEY as CDR1 and SVGAGI as CDR2. Its CDR3 holds 13 amino acids, cysteine through phenylalanine. This entry keeps only the CDR3 DNA: 39 bases, framed from base 1. Peripheral blood CD8+ and CD4+ T cells from healthy donors, Susac syndrome patients and multiple sclerosis patients were profiled using high-throughput TCR beta sequencing. Susac syndrome patients met recently defined diagnostic criteria for definite or probable disease. Bulk CD8+ and CD4+ T cells were purified by magnetic negative isolation, whereas CD8+ TEMRA cells were enriched by FACS. Blood was drawn into EDTA tubes, processed within 24 hours, and PBMCs were isolated by density gradient centrifugation. PBMCs intended for TCR sequencing were frozen in liquid nitrogen and were later thawed in a 37 degrees C water bath. The sorted or isolated CD4+, CD8+ and CD8+ TEMRA cells had a purity of 90% or higher.

RNA was extracted with the RNeasy kit and roughly 0.5 to 1 ug was reverse transcribed using random hexamers. TCR beta CDR3 regions were amplified with the immunoSEQ multiplex PCR assay covering 54 Vbeta and 13 Jbeta segments. PCR amplification bias was corrected using a synthetic template baseline for primer optimization and computational correction. The source study handled its data this way. Only productive sequences were kept, with reads annotated to V, D and J genes according to IMGT and analyzed in immunoSEQ Analyzer. To calculate clonality, Shannon entropy was normalized by log2 of the number of productive unique sequences and then subtracted from one. For each patient and control, public and private clones were evaluated among the 100 most prevalent clones. Susac-specific clones were defined as absent from healthy and MS cohorts, 1052 published viral clones and other ImmuneACCESS disease sequences. TCRdb itself trimmed the public reads at Q25 with fastp, ran MiXCR and retained productive beta chains. Each record represents a unique CDR3 protein, reported with the most common genes and DNA among its rows. The V and J calls come from TCRdb's annotation, not from the publication. This sample holds around 180,000 distinct CDR3 sequences; around 94% were observed only once. Around 0.11% of the sample is in the top ten clones.

Summary of the overall study and its limitations: The number of individuals in the TCR sequencing and HLA analysis was recognized as being relatively small. No clonal expansion was detected in the CD4+ T cell repertoire of Susac syndrome patients.

The sequenced sample consisted of CD4+ T cells from PBMCs. The clonotype was recovered from a human donor with Susac syndrome. The V and J segments used are TRBV6-5 and TRBJ1-2; 10 of the junction bases match TRBD1. The DNA sequence reads TGTGCCAGCAGTAGGGGACAGGGGAATGGCTACACCTTC. The resulting protein is CASSRGQGNGYTF.